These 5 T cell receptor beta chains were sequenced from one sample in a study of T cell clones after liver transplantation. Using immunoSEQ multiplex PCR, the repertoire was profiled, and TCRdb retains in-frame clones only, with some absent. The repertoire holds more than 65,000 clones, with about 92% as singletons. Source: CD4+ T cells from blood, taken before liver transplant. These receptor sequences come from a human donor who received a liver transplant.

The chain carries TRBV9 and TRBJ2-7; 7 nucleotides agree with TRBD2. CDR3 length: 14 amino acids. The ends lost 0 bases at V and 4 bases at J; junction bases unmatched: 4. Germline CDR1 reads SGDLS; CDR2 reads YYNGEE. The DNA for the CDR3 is TGTGCCAGCAGCGTAGCGGCTAGCGGTTACGAGCAGTACTTC. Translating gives CASSVAASGYEQYF. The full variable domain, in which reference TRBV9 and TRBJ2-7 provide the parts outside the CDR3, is DSGVTQTPKHLITATGQRVTLRCSPRSGDLSVYWYQQSLDQGLQFLIQYYNGEERAKGNILERFSAQQFPDLHSELNLSSLELGDSALYFCASSVAASGYEQYFGPGTRLTVT.

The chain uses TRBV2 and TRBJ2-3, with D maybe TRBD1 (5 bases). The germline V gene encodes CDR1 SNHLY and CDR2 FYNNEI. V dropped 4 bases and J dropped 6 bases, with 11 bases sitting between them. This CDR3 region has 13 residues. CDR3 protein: CASSAMGPDTQYF. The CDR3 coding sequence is TGTGCCAGCAGTGCGATGGGGCCCGATACGCAGTATTTT.

CDR3 DNA: TGTGCCAGCAGCCCCCGAGTCGAGTCCTACAATGAGCAGTTCTTC. Its translation: CASSPRVESYNEQFF. The chain uses TRBV11-2 and TRBJ2-1; D not resolved. The germline V gene has CDR1 SGHAT and CDR2 FQNNGV. The CDR3 consists of 15 residues. V was cut by 5 bases and J by 1 base, with 12 bases left in between.

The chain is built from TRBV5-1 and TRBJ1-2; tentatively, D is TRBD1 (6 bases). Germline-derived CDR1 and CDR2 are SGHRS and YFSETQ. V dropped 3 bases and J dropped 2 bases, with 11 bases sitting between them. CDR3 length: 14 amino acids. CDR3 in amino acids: CASSSGTPNYGYTF. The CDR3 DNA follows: TGCGCCAGCAGCTCCGGGACACCAAACTATGGCTACACCTTC. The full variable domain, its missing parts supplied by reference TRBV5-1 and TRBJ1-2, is KAGVTQTPRYLIKTRGQQVTLSCSPISGHRSVSWYQQTPGQGLQFLFEYFSETQRNKGNFPGRFSGRQFSNSRSEMNVSTLELGDSALYLCASSSGTPNYGYTFGSGTRLTVV.

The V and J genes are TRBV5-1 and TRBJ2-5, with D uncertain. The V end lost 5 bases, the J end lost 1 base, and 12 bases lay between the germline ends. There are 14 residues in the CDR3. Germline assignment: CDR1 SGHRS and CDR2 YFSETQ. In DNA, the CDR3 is TGCGCCAGCAGGTCTCCAGGAGCCCAAGAGACCCAGTACTTC. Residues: CASRSPGAQETQYF.